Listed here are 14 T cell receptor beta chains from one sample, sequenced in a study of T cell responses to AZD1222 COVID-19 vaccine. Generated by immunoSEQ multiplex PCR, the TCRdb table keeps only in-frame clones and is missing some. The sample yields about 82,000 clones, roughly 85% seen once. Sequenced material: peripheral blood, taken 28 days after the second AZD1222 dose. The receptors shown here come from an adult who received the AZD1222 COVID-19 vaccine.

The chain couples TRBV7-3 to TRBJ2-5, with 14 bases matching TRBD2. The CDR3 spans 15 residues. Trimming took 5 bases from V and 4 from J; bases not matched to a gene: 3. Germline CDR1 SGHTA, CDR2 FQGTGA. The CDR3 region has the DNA TGTGCCAGCAGCCCCGGGACTAGCGGGAGAGAGACCCAGTACTTC. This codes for CASSPGTSGRETQYF.

The CDR3 here is CASSHGQQAFF. CDR3 nucleotide sequence: TGTGCCAGCAGTCACGGACAGCAAGCTTTCTTT. The J gene is TRBJ1-1, the V gene TRBV3-1 (or the pseudogene TRBV3-2), with TRBD1 as a possible D gene (6 bases). Germline CDR1 reads LGHDT; CDR2 reads YNNKEL (reference sequence). The CDR3 consists of 11 residues. The V and J ends lost 6 bases and 9 bases respectively, with 11 bases between them.

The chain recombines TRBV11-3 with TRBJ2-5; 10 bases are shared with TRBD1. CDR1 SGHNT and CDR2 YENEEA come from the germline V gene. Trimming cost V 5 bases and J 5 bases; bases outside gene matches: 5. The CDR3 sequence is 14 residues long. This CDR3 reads CASSRQGARETQYF. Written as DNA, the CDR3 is TGTGCCAGCAGCCGACAGGGGGCAAGGGAGACCCAGTACTTC.

The CDR3 sequence: CASSLDRVNQPQHF. The CDR3 coding sequence is TGTGCCAGCAGCTTGGACAGGGTGAATCAGCCCCAGCATTTT. The gene calls are TRBV7-2 and TRBJ1-5; 8 nucleotides match TRBD1. Germline V gene sequence: CDR1 SGHTA, CDR2 FQGNSA. The length of the CDR3 is 14 residues. Trimming cost V 3 bases and J 4 bases; bases outside gene matches: 2.

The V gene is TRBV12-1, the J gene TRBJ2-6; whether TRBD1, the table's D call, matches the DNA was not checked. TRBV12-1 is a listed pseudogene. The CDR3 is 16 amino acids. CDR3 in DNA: TGTGCCAGCAGCTTAGACAGAAACTCTGGGGCCAACGTCCTGACTTTC. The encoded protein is CASSLDRNSGANVLTF.

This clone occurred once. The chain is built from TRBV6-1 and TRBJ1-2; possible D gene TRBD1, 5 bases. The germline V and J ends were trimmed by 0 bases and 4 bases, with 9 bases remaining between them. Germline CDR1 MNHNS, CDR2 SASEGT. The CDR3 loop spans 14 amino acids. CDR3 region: CASSEAGQFYGYTF. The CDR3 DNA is TGTGCCAGCAGTGAAGCGGGGCAGTTCTATGGCTACACCTTC.

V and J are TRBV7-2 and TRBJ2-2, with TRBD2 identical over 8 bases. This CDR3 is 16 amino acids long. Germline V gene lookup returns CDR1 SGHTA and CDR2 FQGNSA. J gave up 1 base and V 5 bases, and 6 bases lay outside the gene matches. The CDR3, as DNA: TGTGCCAGCAGCCCAGCGGGACTAGGGAACACCGGGGAGCTGTTTTTT. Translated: CASSPAGLGNTGELFF.

The CDR3 DNA reads as TGCGCCAGCAGCCACTTGACTAGCGGGGGTTCCGGGGAGCTGTTTTTT. Residues: CASSHLTSGGSGELFF. The chain recombines TRBV4-3 with TRBJ2-2; 12 bases fit TRBD2. V dropped 3 bases and J dropped 6; count of bases not matched to a gene: 5. CDR1 is LGHNA, CDR2 YSLEER, per germline. The CDR3 has 16 residues.

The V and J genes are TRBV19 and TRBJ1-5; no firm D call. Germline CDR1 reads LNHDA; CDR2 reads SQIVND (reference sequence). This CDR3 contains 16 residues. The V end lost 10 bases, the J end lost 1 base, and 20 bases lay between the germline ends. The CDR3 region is CATRFEGGWSNQPQHF. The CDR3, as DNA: TGTGCCACCCGGTTCGAGGGCGGGTGGAGCAATCAGCCCCAGCATTTT.

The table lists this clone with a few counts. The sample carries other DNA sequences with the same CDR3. The CDR3 is CASSNRGNYGYTF. In DNA, the CDR3 is TGTGCCAGTAGTAACAGGGGGAACTATGGCTACACCTTC. The chain is built from TRBV19 and TRBJ1-2; 8 bases are shared with TRBD1. This CDR3 contains 13 residues. Germline values: CDR1 LNHDA, CDR2 SQIVND (reference sequence). After removal of 4 bases from V and 2 bases from J, the junction contained 0 bases not matched to a gene.

The CDR3 loop is CASSQSRQGRNTEAFF. CDR3 sequence (DNA): TGCGCCAGCAGTCAATCCCGACAGGGGAGGAACACTGAAGCTTTCTTT. The rearrangement joins TRBV23-1 to TRBJ1-1; 8 bases align to TRBD1. TRBV23-1 is designated an ORF whose function remains uncertain. The length of the CDR3 is 16 residues. Trimming removed 0 bases from V and 1 base from J; junction bases left unmatched: 4.

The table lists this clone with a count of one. CDR3 coding DNA: TGTGCCAGCAGTTTGGACCGTTGGAATGAGCAGTTCTTC. Its translation: CASSLDRWNEQFF. The rearrangement links TRBV12-3 or TRBV12-4 to TRBJ2-1, with unresolved D. This CDR3 spans 13 amino acids. Trimming pared 3 bases from V and 7 bases from J, leaving 10 bases between.

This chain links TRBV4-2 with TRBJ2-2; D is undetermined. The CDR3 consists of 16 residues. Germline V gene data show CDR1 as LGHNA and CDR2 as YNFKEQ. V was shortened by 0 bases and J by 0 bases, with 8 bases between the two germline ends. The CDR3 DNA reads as TGTGCCAGCAGCCAAGATTACCTTACGAACACCGGGGAGCTGTTTTTT. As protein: CASSQDYLTNTGELFF.

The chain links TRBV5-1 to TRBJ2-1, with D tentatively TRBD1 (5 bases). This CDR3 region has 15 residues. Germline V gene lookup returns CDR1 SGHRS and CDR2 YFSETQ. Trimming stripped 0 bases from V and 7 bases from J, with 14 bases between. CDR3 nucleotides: TGCGCCAGCAGCTTGGAAGGGGCCTCACAAAATGAGCAGTTCTTC. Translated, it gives CASSLEGASQNEQFF.